Following are 23 T cell receptor beta chains from one sample sequenced in a study of shared clonotypes between healthy human individuals (dated by TCRdb to 2020 to 2022). Library construction relied on the immunoSEQ multiplex PCR assay. In its TCRdb copy, this immuneACCESS table keeps in-frame sequences only and misses some clones. Where compared with another copy, unresolved V genes explain less than half of these, and the others have no known cause. This sample is represented by about 480,000 clones; more than 65% of them were singletons. The ten top clones hold roughly 13% of the sample. The sample taken for sequencing was PBMCs. The receptor set was obtained from a woman between 40 and 50 years old in good health. Some clones in this sample may be carry-over from other donors' samples.

The chain combines TRBV28 with TRBJ1-1; D is undetermined. Trimming removed 6 bases at V and 6 bases at J, with 11 bases between. The length of the CDR3 is 12 residues. CDR1 MDHEN and CDR2 SYDVKM come from the germline V gene. CDR3 bases: TGTGCCAGCAGGATTCAGGTTTCTGAAGCTTTCTTT. It is translated as CASRIQVSEAFF.

V is TRBV5-1 and J is TRBJ2-1, with a tentative D call TRBD2 (5 bases). Trimming pared 2 bases from V and 7 bases from J, leaving 7 bases between. Germline CDR1 is SGHRS and CDR2 is YFSETQ. This CDR3 comprises 12 residues. The DNA of the CDR3 is TGCGCCAGCAGCTTTTCGGGGAATGAGCAGTTCTTC. Residues: CASSFSGNEQFF.

This clone was found a few times. The chain is built from TRBV28 and TRBJ1-6; D is undetermined. Trimming took off 2 bases at V and 14 bases at J, with 10 bases between the two ends. Germline CDR1 and CDR2: MDHEN and SYDVKM. The CDR3 contains 12 residues. CDR3 region: CASSLKNSALHF. CDR3 nucleotide sequence: TGTGCCAGCAGTTTAAAAAATTCGGCCCTCCACTTT.

This clone was detected a few times. The rearrangement uses TRBV6-1 and TRBJ1-1; 8 nucleotides line up with TRBD1. Trimming cost V 5 bases and J 8 bases; bases outside gene matches: 7. The CDR3 covers 13 residues. CDR1 is MNHNS, CDR2 SASEGT, per germline. CDR3 amino acids: CASSPDRDGEAFF. DNA for the CDR3: TGTGCCAGCAGTCCGGACAGGGACGGCGAAGCTTTCTTT.

V gene TRBV28 combines with J gene TRBJ2-1; no reliable D call. Looked up from germline, CDR1 is MDHEN and CDR2 is SYDVKM. The CDR3 runs to 15 residues. With 2 bases removed from V and 4 bases from J, the gap between germline ends came to 12 bases. CDR3 sequence (DNA): TGTGCCAGCAGTTTAACTTTCCTAGATTACAATGAGCAGTTCTTC. Translating it yields CASSLTFLDYNEQFF.

CDR3 DNA: TGTGCCAGCAGCCGGGACACCAGCACTGAAGCTTTCTTT. It specifies CASSRDTSTEAFF. The chain is built from TRBV6-6 and TRBJ1-1, with D tentatively TRBD1 (6 bases). The CDR3 has 13 amino acids. Trimming stripped 6 bases from V and 4 bases from J, with 12 bases between. Germline loops: CDR1 MNHNY, CDR2 SVGAGI (reference sequence).

The chain links TRBV7-2 to TRBJ1-1, with unresolved D. Germline CDR1 reads SGHTA; CDR2 reads FQGNSA. V was shortened by 2 bases and J by 0 bases, with 10 bases between the two germline ends. The CDR3 is made up of 15 amino acids. The CDR3 here is CASSLYGVMNTEAFF. As DNA, the CDR3 is TGTGCCAGCAGCTTATACGGGGTCATGAACACTGAAGCTTTCTTT.

The genes are TRBV28 and TRBJ2-5; D remains ambiguous. The CDR3 contains 15 residues. The germline gives CDR1 MDHEN, CDR2 SYDVKM. V gave up 0 bases and J gave up 7 bases, with 15 bases separating them. The CDR3 region has the DNA TGTGCCAGCAGTTTATGCCTCGCCTGCCCTGGGACCCAGTACTTC. Its translation: CASSLCLACPGTQYF. The entire variable domain, with the rest obtained from reference TRBV28 and TRBJ2-5, is as follows: DVKVTQSSRYLVKRTGEKVFLECVQDMDHENMFWYRQDPGLGLRLIYFSYDVKMKEKGDIPEGYSVSREKKERFSLILESASTNQTSMYLCASSLCLACPGTQYFGPGTRLLVL.

The rearrangement joins TRBV2 to TRBJ2-3; 9 bases agree with TRBD2. The CDR3 consists of 14 residues. V was clipped by 8 bases and J by 0 bases; unmatched bases: 3. CDR1 is SNHLY, CDR2 FYNNEI, per germline. The CDR3 is CASPSGVSTDTQYF. The CDR3 DNA reads TGTGCCAGCCCTAGCGGGGTTAGCACAGATACGCAGTATTTT.

J is TRBJ2-3 and V is TRBV10-1, with D hard to call. The CDR3 extends over 11 amino acids. The germline gives CDR1 WNHNN, CDR2 SYGVQD (reference sequence). V was pared by 8 bases and J by 7 bases, with 10 bases between. CDR3 amino acids: CASFGRYTQYF. The CDR3 DNA sequence: TGCGCCAGCTTCGGGCGCTATACGCAGTATTTT.

The V gene is TRBV21-1, the J gene TRBJ2-7. TRBV21-1 is annotated as a pseudogene. This CDR3 comprises 18 residues. The CDR3 spells CASSKAGGAWVISYEQYF. The CDR3 DNA reads TGTGCCAGCAGCAAAGCGGGGGGCGCCTGGGTTATCAGTTACGAGCAGTACTTC.

The chain has TRBV5-1 and TRBJ1-5; D perhaps matches TRBD1 (5 bases). This CDR3 is 15 amino acids long. The germline V and J ends were trimmed by 2 bases and 3 bases, with 12 bases remaining between them. Germline V lookup: CDR1 SGHRS, CDR2 YFSETQ. The CDR3 DNA reads TGCGCCAGCAGCTTATGGGGGTCCGACAATCAGCCCCAGCATTTT. Protein sequence: CASSLWGSDNQPQHF.

J is TRBJ2-1 and V is TRBV11-2, with 11 bases matching TRBD2. Trimming cost V 5 bases and J 7 bases; bases outside gene matches: 10. The germline CDR1 and CDR2 sequences are SGHAT and FQNNGV. The CDR3 has 16 amino acids. The CDR3 sequence: CASSPRLAGWTNEQFF. The CDR3 bases are TGTGCCAGCAGCCCCAGACTAGCGGGATGGACAAATGAGCAGTTCTTC.

The chain couples TRBV7-2 to TRBJ1-5; 7 bases map to TRBD1. The CDR3 has 13 amino acids. The V and J ends lost 5 bases and 7 bases, in that order; junction bases with no gene match: 5. Germline V gene lookup returns CDR1 SGHTA and CDR2 FQGNSA. The CDR3 protein is CASSPGTAQPQHF. CDR3 nucleotides: TGTGCCAGCAGCCCGGGGACAGCACAGCCCCAGCATTTT.

With respect to this clone: Relative to the germline gene, one junction end is altered; a read error may explain this. The chain joins TRBV7-7 to TRBJ1-5; TRBD1 aligns across 7 bases. Per germline, CDR1 SSHAT and CDR2 FNYEAQ (reference sequence). The CDR3 is made up of 13 amino acids. The CDR3: CASSTGEGQPQHF. CDR3 nucleotides: TGTGCTAGCAGTACAGGGGAGGGCCAGCCCCAGCATTTT. Together with reference TRBV7-7 and TRBJ1-5, the CDR3 gives the full variable domain: GAGVSQSPRYKVTKRGQDVTLRCDPISSHATLYWYQQALGQGPEFLTYFNYEAQPDKSGLPSDRFSAERPEGSISTLTIQRTEQRDSAMYRCASSTGEGQPQHFGDGTRLSIL.

This chain links TRBV5-4 with TRBJ1-1; no firm D call. This CDR3 is 13 amino acids long. V was clipped by 3 bases and J by 6 bases, with 12 bases between them. The germline CDR1 and CDR2 sequences are SGHNT and YYREEE (reference sequence). The CDR3 here is CASSSGEVAEAFF. CDR3 bases: TGTGCCAGCAGCTCCGGGGAGGTCGCTGAAGCTTTCTTT.

This rearrangement joins TRBV9 to TRBJ2-6, with 10 bases aligning to TRBD1. The V and J ends lost 3 bases and 1 base, in that order; junction bases with no gene match: 4. Germline values: CDR1 SGDLS, CDR2 YYNGEE. The CDR3 covers 17 residues. The CDR3 region has the DNA TGTGCCAGCAGCGACGACAGGGGGCGATCTGGGGCCAACGTCCTGACTTTC. Encoded protein: CASSDDRGRSGANVLTF.

This clone was counted a single time. The chain couples TRBV28 to TRBJ2-6; 7 bases align to TRBD1. After removal of 7 bases from V and 0 bases from J, the junction contained 6 bases not matched to a gene. The CDR3 has 16 residues. The germline gives CDR1 MDHEN, CDR2 SYDVKM. The CDR3 here is CASTTSGGSGANVLTF. DNA for the CDR3: TGTGCCAGCACCACTTCAGGGGGCTCTGGGGCCAACGTCCTGACTTTC.

The chain joins TRBV6-1 to TRBJ1-1, with D uncertain. The CDR3 totals 13 residues. Between the trimmed V and J ends, which lost 8 bases and 3 bases, there was a span of 13 bases. The germline CDR1 and CDR2 sequences are MNHNS and SASEGT. CDR3 in amino acids: CASRRDLYTEAFF. DNA of the CDR3: TGTGCCAGCCGAAGGGATCTCTACACTGAAGCTTTCTTT.

The chain recombines TRBV6-5 with TRBJ1-2; tentative D call: TRBD1 (6 bases). V lost 7 bases, J lost 8 bases, and 14 bases lay in between. Germline V lookup: CDR1 MNHEY, CDR2 SVGAGI. This CDR3 has 12 residues. CDR3: CASKTGSEGYTF. CDR3 sequence (DNA): TGTGCCAGCAAAACAGGGTCGGAGGGCTACACCTTC.

The V gene is TRBV7-2, the J gene TRBJ2-1; the D is unclear. Per germline, CDR1 SGHTA and CDR2 FQGNSA. This CDR3 comprises 12 residues. V was cut by 3 bases and J by 12 bases, with 12 bases left in between. For the CDR3, the DNA is TGTGCCAGCAGCTTCTCCCTCCCCGGGCAGTTCTTC. It translates to CASSFSLPGQFF.

The chain is built from TRBV5-4 and TRBJ2-3; tentatively, D is TRBD2 (6 bases). The germline CDR1 and CDR2 sequences are SGHNT and YYREEE (reference sequence). V was trimmed by 4 bases and J by 0 bases, leaving 15 bases between them. The CDR3 totals 16 residues. The CDR3 loop is CASSAGPGSSTDTQYF. The CDR3 DNA reads TGTGCCAGCAGCGCGGGGCCAGGCAGCAGCACAGATACGCAGTATTTT.

The J gene is TRBJ1-1, the V gene TRBV7-8; 7 bases fit TRBD1. The CDR3 spans 15 residues. The V segment lost 1 base and the J segment 1 base; nucleotides outside the gene matches: 3. Germline CDR1 reads SGHVS; CDR2 reads FQNEAQ. For the CDR3, the DNA is TGTGCCAGCAGCTTAGGCAGGGGGTCGAACACTGAAGCTTTCTTT. This codes for CASSLGRGSNTEAFF.